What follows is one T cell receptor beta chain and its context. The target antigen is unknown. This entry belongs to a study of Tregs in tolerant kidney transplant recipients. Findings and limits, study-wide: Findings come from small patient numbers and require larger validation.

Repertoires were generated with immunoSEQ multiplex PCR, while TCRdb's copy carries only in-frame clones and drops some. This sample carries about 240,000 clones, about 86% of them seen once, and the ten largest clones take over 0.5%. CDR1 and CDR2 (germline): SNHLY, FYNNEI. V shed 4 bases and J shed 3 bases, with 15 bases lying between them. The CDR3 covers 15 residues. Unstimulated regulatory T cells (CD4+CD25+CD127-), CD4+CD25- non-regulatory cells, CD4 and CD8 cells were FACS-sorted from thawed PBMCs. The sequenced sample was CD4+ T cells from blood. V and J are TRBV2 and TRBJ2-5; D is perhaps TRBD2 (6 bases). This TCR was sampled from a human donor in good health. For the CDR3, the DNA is TGTGCCAGCAGTGGGCCCGGGACTGCCAAAGAGACCCAGTACTTC. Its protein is CASSGPGTAKETQYF.